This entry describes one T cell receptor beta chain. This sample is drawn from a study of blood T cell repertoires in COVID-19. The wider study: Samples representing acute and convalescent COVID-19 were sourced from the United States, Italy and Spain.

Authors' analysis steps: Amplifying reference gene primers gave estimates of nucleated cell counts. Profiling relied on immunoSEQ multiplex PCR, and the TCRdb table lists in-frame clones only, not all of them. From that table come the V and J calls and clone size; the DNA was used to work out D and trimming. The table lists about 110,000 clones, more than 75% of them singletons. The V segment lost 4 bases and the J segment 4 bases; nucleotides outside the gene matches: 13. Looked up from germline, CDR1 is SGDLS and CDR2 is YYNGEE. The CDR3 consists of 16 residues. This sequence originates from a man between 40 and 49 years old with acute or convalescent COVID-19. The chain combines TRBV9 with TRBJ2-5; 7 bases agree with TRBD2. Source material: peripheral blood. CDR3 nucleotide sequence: TGTGCCAGCAGCCCTTCTGAAGCAGGGAGGGGAGAGACCCAGTACTTC. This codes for CASSPSEAGRGETQYF.